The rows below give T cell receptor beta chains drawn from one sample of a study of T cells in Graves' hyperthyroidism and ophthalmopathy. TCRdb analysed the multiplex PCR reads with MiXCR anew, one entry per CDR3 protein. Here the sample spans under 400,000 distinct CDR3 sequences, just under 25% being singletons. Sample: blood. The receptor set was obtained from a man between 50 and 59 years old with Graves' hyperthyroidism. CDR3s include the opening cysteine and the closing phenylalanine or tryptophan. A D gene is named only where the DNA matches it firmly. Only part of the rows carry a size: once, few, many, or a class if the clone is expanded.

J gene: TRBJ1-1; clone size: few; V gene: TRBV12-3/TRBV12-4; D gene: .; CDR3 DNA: TGTGCCAGCAGTTTTGGCAGGGGACGGAGGAACACTGAAGCTTTCTTT; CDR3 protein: CASSFGRGRRNTEAFF
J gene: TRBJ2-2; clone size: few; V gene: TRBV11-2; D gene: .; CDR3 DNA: TGTGCCAGCAGCTTAGCTAGCGCTCTCACCGGGGAGCTGTTTTTT; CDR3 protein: CASSLASALTGELFF
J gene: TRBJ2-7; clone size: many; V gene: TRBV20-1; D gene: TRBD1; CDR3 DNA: TGCAGTGCTACCGACAGGGACTACGAGCAGTACTTC; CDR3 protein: CSATDRDYEQYF
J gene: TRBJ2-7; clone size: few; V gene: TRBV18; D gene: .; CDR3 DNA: TGTGCCAGCCAGTTAAAGCTTGAGGGCTACGAGCAGTACTTC; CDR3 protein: CASQLKLEGYEQYF
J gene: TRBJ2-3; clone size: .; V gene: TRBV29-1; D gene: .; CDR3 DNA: TGCAGCGTTGGAGTGCTAGCGAGCGGGCAGTATTTT; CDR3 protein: CSVGVLASGQYF
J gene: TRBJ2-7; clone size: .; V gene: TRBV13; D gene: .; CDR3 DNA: TGTGCCAGCAGCCCACGAGACCCGGACGAGCAGTACTTC; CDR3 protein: CASSPRDPDEQYF
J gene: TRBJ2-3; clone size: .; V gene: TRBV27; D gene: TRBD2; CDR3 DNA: TGTGCCAGCAGTTCCTACACTATAGCGGGAGGCACAGATACGCAGTATTTT; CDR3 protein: CASSSYTIAGGTDTQYF
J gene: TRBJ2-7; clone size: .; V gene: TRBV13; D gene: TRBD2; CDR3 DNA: TGTGCCAGCAGCTCCACAGCACGGGACTACCATAACTCCTACGAGCAGTACTTC; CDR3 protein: CASSSTARDYHNSYEQYF
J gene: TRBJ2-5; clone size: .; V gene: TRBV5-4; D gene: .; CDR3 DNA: TGTGCCAGCAGCTTTGAGGTCGAGACCCAGTACTTC; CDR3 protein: CASSFEVETQYF
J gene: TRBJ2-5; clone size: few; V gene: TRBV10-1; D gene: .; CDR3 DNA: TGCGCCAGCAGTGAGTCGAGGGTGACAGAGACCCAGTACTTC; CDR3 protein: CASSESRVTETQYF
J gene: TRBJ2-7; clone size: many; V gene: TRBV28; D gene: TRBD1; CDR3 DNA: TGTGCCAGCAGTCCCCGACAGGGTAGCTACGAGCAGTACTTC; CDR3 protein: CASSPRQGSYEQYF
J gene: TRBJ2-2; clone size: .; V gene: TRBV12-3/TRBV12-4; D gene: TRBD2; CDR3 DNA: TGTGCCAGCAGTTTAAGCGGGAGAATCGGGGAGCTGTTTTTT; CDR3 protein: CASSLSGRIGELFF
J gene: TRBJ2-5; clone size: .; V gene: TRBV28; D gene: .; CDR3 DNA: TGTGCCAGCAGCACCCCCCCTCGACTAGGGCTCCAAGAGACCCAGTACTTC; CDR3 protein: CASSTPPRLGLQETQYF
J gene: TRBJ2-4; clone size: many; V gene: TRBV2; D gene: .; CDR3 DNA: TGTGCCAGCAGTGAGACAGAAAACATTCAGTACTTC; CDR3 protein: CASSETENIQYF
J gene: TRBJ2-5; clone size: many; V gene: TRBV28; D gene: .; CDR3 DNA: TGTGCCAGCAGTCCCTCGCGACAAGGGGGAGAGACCCAGTACTTC; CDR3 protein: CASSPSRQGGETQYF
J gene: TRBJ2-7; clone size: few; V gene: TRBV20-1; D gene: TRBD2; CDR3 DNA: TGCAGTGCTGGGACTAGCGCTCCCTTTGGGCAGTACTTC; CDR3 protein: CSAGTSAPFGQYF
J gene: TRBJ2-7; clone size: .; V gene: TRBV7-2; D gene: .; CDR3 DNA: TGTGCCAGCTTCGGACAAATGGCCTACGAGCAGTACTTC; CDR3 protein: CASFGQMAYEQYF
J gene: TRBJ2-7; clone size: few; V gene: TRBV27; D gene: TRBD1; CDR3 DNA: TGTGCCAGCAGGGGTCTAGACAGGGGCTTATACGAGCAGTACTTC; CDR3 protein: CASRGLDRGLYEQYF
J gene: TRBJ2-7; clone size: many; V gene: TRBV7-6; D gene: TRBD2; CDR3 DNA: TGTGCCAGCAGCTTAATGGCAGCGGGAGAGGGCGAGCAGTACTTC; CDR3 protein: CASSLMAAGEGEQYF
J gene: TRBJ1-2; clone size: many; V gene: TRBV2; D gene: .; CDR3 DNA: TGTGCCAGCACCGAGTCGCAAAACTATGGCTACACCTTC; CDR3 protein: CASTESQNYGYTF
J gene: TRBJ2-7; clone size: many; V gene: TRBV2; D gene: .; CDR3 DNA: TGTGCCAGCAGTGGAAAGTCGGCGGGCACAACTTCATACGAGCAGTACTTC; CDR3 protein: CASSGKSAGTTSYEQYF
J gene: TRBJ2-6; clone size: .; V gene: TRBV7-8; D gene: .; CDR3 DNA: TGTGCCAGCAGCTTTGGCGCTGGGGCCAACGTCCTGACTTTC; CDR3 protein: CASSFGAGANVLTF
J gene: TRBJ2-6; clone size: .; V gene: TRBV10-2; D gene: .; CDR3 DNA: TGCGCCAGCAGTGAGATCACAGGGCCTGGGGCCAACGTCCTGACTTTC; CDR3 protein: CASSEITGPGANVLTF
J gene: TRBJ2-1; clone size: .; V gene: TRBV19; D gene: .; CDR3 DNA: TGTGCCAGTAGTCCTAATCGAAGGAATGAGCAGTTCTTC; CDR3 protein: CASSPNRRNEQFF
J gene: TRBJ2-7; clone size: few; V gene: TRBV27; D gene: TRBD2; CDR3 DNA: TGTGTCAGCAGTTTCGGGGGGGCGCGGACCTACGAGCAGTACTTC; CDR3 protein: CVSSFGGARTYEQYF
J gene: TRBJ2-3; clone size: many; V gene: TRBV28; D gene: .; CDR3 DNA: TGTGCCAGCAGTTCCCTAAGACAGGCTGGCGCAGATACGCAGTATTTT; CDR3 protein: CASSSLRQAGADTQYF
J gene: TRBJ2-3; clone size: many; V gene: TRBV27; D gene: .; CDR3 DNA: TGTGCCAGCAGTTTGTTCGGGACCCACGATGGGACAGATACGCAGTATTTT; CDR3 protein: CASSLFGTHDGTDTQYF
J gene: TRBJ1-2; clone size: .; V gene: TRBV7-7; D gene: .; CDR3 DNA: TGTGCCAGCAGCTCATCCACTAACTATGGCTACACCTTC; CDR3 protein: CASSSSTNYGYTF
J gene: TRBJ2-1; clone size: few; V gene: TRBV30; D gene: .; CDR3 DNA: TGTGCCTGGATTAGCGGGACAGGGCTGGCCAATGAGCAGTTCTTC; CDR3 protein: CAWISGTGLANEQFF
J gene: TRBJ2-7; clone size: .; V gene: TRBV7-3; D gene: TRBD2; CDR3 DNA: TGTGCCAGCAGCTTACTAGCGGGAGGTCTGCAGCAGTACTTC; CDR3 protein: CASSLLAGGLQQYF
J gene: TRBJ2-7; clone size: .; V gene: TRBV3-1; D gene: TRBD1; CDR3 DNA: TGTGCCAGCAGCCAAACCGGGACAGGGGTTTACGAGCAGTACTTC; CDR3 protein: CASSQTGTGVYEQYF
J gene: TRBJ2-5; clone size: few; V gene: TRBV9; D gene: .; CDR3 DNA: TGTGCCAGCAGCGTAGACGAGGGGAGAGAGACCCAGTACTTC; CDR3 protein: CASSVDEGRETQYF
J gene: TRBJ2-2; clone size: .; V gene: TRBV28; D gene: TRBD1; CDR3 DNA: TGTGCCAGCAGTCTAGGCACCACATGGGACAGGGAAAACACCGGGGAGCTGTTTTTT; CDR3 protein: CASSLGTTWDRENTGELFF
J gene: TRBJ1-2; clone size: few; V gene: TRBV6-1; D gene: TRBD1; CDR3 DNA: TGTGCCACCCGGGACAGAGTCTATGGCTACACCTTC; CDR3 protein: CATRDRVYGYTF
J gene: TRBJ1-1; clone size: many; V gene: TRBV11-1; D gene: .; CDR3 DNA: TGTGCCAGCAGTGTCAGGGGGAACACTGAAGCTTTCTTT; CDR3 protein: CASSVRGNTEAFF
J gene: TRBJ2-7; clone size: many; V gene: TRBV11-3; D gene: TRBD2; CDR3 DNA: TGTGCCAGCAGGGGGGGAGCTAGCGGGAGAGGAAACGAGCAGTACTTC; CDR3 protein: CASRGGASGRGNEQYF
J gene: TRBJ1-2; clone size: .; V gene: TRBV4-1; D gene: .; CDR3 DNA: TGCGCCAGCAGCCAAGATCGGAGGACAAATTGGGGTGGCTACACCTTC; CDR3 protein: CASSQDRRTNWGGYTF
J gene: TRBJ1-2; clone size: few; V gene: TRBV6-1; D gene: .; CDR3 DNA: TGTGCCAGCAGTTCAGAGGGAGGAACGGGCTATGGCTACACCTTC; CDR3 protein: CASSSEGGTGYGYTF
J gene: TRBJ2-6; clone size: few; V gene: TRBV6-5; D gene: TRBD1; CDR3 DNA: TGTGCCAGCAGTTACGGGGACAGGGTTCGGTCTGGGGCCAACGTCCTGACTTTC; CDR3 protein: CASSYGDRVRSGANVLTF
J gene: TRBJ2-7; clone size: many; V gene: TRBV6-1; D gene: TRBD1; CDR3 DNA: TGTGCCAGCAGTGAACCGGGACAGGGTTCCTACGAGCAGTACTTC; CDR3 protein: CASSEPGQGSYEQYF
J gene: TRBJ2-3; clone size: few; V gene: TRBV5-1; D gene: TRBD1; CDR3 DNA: TGCGCCAGCAGCTTGGGACAGGGGGCGCGTACGCAGTATTTT; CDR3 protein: CASSLGQGARTQYF
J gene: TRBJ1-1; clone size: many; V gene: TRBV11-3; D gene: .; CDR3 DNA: TGTGCCAGCAGCTGGCGATCCTCGAACACTGAAGCTTTCTTT; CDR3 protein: CASSWRSSNTEAFF
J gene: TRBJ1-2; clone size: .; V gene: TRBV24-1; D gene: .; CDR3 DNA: TGTGCCACCAGTGACCACCTGGGGGGCGATGGCTACACCTTC; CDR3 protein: CATSDHLGGDGYTF
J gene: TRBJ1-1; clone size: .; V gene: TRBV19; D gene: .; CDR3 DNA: TGTGCCAGTACCCCCCGGGGAAGCGGAGCTTTCTTT; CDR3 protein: CASTPRGSGAFF
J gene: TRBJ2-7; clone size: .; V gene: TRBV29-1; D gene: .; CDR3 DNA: TGCAGCGTTGGAAAAGGGGGGAGCTCCTACGAGCAGTACTTC; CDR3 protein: CSVGKGGSSYEQYF
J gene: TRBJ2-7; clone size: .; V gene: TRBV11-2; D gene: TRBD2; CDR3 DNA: TGTGCCAGCAGCTCAGAACTAGCGGGAGCAAACGAGCAGTACTTC; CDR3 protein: CASSSELAGANEQYF
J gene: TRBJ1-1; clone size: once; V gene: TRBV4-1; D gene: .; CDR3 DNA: TGCGCCAGCAGCCAAGTCCCGCGGGGGAACACTGAAGCTTTCTTT; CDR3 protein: CASSQVPRGNTEAFF
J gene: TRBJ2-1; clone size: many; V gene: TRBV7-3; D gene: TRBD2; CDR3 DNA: TGTGCCAGCAGCTTAACGGCTAGCGGGAGTCAATCGCAGTTCTTC; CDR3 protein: CASSLTASGSQSQFF
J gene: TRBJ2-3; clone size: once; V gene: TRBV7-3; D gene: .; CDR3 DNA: TGTGCCAGCAGCCCGACGGGACAACGCACAGATACGCAGTATTTT; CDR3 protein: CASSPTGQRTDTQYF
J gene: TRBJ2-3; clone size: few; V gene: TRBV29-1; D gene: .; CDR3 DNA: TGCAGCGTTGGTCTCGGAGTCACAGATACGCAGTATTTT; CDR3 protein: CSVGLGVTDTQYF
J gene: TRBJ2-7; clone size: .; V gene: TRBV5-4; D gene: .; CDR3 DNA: TGTGCCAGCAGCTCGGACAGCTCCTACGAGCGGTACTTC; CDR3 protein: CASSSDSSYERYF
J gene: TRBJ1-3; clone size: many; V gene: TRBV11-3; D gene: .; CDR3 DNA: TGTGCCAGCAGCCAGCGAGAGGCTGGAAACACCATATATTTT; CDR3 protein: CASSQREAGNTIYF
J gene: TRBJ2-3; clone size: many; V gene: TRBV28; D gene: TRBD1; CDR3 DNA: TGTGCCAGCAGTTTAGAGTCATCCCGACGAGACGGGACAGGGTGGTTGCATACGCAGTATTTT; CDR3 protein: CASSLESSRRDGTGWLHTQYF
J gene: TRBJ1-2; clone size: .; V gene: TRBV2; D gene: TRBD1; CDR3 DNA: TGTGCCAGCATGGTAGGACAGGGGCATGGCTACACCTTC; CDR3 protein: CASMVGQGHGYTF
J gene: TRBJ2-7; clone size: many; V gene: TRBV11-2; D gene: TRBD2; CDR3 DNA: TGTGCCAGCAGCTCATACGATACTAGCGGGGCCTACGAGCAGTACTTC; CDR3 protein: CASSSYDTSGAYEQYF